This TCR beta chain was profiled in a study of graft-versus-host responses after intestinal transplantation. Across the study: Multivisceral, liver-intestinal, or isolated intestinal grafts went to recipients.

This clone was picked up one time. Antigen specificity is unknown. Method: immunoSEQ multiplex PCR; TCRdb's copy keeps in-frame clones and lacks some. The sample contains about 88,000 clones, approximately 89% of which appear only once. CDR3 size: 17 residues. Germline trimming cut 0 bases from V and 1 base from J; bases unmatched to any gene: 5. CDR1 is LGHNA and CDR2 is YNFKEQ in the germline V gene. Broader study findings: Association was observed between peak circulating GvH clone levels and early post-transplant HvG declines. Recipient-marrow GvH clones were detected, some having first appeared in ileum or blood. The presence of high graft-versus-host to host-versus-graft clonal ratios in allografts characterized patients with graft-donor T cell macrochimerism.

The receptor's source is a human donor who was the organ donor for an intestinal transplant. The chain couples TRBV4-2 to TRBJ2-3; 9 bases align to TRBD2. The sequencing here drew on unstimulated CD4+ T cells sorted from spleen or lymph node cells, taken before transplant. CDR3 sequence (DNA): TGTGCCAGCAGCCAAGATCCAAAGCGGGGGGGCACAGATACGCAGTATTTT. As protein: CASSQDPKRGGTDTQYF.